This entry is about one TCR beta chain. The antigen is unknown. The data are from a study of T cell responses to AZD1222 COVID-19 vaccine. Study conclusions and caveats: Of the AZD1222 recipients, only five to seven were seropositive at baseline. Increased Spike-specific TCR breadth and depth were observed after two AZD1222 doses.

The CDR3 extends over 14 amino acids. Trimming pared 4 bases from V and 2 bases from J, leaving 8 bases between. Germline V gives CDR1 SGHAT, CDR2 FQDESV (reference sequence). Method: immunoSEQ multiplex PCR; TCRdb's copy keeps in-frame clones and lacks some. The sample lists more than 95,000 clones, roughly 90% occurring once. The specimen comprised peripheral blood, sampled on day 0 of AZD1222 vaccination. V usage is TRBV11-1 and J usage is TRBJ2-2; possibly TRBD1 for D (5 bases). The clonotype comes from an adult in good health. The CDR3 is CASSSRGNTGELFF. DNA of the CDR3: TGTGCCAGCAGCTCAAGGGGCAACACCGGGGAGCTGTTTTTT. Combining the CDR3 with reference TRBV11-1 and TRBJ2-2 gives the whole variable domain EAEVAQSPRYKITEKSQAVAFWCDPISGHATLYWYRQILGQGPELLVQFQDESVVDDSQLPKDRFSAERLKGVDSTLKIQPAELGDSAMYLCASSSRGNTGELFFGEGSRLTVL.